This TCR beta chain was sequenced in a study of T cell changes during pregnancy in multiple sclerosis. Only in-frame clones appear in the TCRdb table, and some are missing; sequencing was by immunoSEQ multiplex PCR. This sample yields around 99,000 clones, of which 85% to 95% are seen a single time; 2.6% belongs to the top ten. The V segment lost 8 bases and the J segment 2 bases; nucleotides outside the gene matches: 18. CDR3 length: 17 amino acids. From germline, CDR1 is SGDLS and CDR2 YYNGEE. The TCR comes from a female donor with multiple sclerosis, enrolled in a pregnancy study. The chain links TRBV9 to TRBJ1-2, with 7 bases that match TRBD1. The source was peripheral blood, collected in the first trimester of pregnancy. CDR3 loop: CASTATGRVASNYGYTF. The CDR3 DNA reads TGTGCCAGTACTGCGACAGGGCGAGTAGCGTCAAACTATGGCTACACCTTC.